This T cell receptor (beta chain) was identified in a study of blood T cell repertoires in COVID-19. The CDR3 is made up of 17 amino acids. Under the authors' procedure: Reference gene primer amplification gave estimated nucleated cell counts. The protocol was immunoSEQ multiplex PCR, while the TCRdb copy is restricted to in-frame clones and leaves out a portion. The V and J calls and clone size were taken over from that table, and D and trimming were inferred from the DNA. This sample yields roughly 110,000 clones, of which roughly 85% are seen a single time; 10% to 15% belongs to the top ten. The clonotype originates from a human donor in a cohort sampled during active COVID-19. The rearrangement joins TRBV21-1 to TRBJ2-1; no check of the table's D call, TRBD1, against the DNA was made. TRBV21-1 is reported as a pseudogene. Sequenced: peripheral blood. The CDR3 DNA reads TGTGCCAGCAGCAAACCCACAGGGGACCTACCGAACAATGAGCAGTTCTTC. This encodes CASSKPTGDLPNNEQFF.